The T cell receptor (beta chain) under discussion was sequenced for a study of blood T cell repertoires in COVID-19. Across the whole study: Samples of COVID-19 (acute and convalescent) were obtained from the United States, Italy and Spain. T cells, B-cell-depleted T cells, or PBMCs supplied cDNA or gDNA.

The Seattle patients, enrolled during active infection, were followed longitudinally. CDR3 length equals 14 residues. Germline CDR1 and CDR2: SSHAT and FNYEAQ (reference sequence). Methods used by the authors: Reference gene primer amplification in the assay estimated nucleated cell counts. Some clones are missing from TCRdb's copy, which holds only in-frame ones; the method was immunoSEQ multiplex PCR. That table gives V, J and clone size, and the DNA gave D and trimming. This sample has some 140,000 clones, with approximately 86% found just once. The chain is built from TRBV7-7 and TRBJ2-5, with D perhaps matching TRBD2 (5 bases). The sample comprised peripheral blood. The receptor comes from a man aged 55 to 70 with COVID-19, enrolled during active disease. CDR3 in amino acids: CASDGKSPSETQYF. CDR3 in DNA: TGTGCTTCGGACGGGAAGTCGCCCTCGGAGACCCAGTACTTC.